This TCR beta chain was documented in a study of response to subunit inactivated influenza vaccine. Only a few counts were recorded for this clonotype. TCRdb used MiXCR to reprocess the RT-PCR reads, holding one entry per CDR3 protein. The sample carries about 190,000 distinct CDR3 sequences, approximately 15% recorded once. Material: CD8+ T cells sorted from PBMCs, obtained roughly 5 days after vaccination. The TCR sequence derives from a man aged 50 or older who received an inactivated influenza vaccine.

In DNA, the CDR3 is TGTGCCAGCAGCTTATCTACGACTAGCACAGATACGCAGTATTTT. It specifies CASSLSTTSTDTQYF. The chain links TRBV7-6 to TRBJ2-3; D gene uncertain. The CDR3 is 15 residues long. CDR1 is SGHVS and CDR2 is FNYEAQ in the germline V gene. The ends were cut back, 2 bases at V and 0 bases at J, with 9 bases in the middle.